This T cell receptor (beta chain) was recovered during a study of control samples from healthy donors and cancer patients. Germline V gene data show CDR1 as MNHNS and CDR2 as SASEGT. With V trimmed by 1 base and J by 0 bases, 5 bases remained unmatched. The CDR3 runs to 17 residues. Sequencing was performed with immunoSEQ multiplex PCR; in TCRdb, only in-frame clones are kept and a portion is missing. The sample lists around 130,000 clones, about 88% seen once, with around 3% in the top ten. Sequencing used blood. This receptor was taken from a man aged 50 to 59 in good health. This rearrangement joins TRBV6-1 to TRBJ1-2; 10 nucleotides align to TRBD1. The CDR3 region is CASSEEGTGAPNYGYTF. As DNA, the CDR3 is TGTGCCAGCAGTGAAGAGGGGACAGGGGCTCCTAACTATGGCTACACCTTC.